The clone carrying this T cell receptor beta chain was seen repeatedly, ten times or more. This entry comes from a study of T-cell reconstitution after alpha-beta-depleted transplantation in children. Germline CDR1 reads MNHEY; CDR2 reads SMNVEV (reference sequence). Trimming pared 2 bases from V and 4 bases from J, leaving 9 bases between. The CDR3 loop spans 14 amino acids. Preparation of the TCRbeta library was carried out with unique molecular identifiers. TCRdb called the PCR reads again in MiXCR, with one record for every CDR3 protein. The table has approximately 340,000 distinct CDR3 sequences, about 9.4% seen once.

The receptor's source is a human donor who donated a stem cell graft to a child with acute lymphoblastic leukemia. This chain joins TRBV27 and TRBJ2-1, with no clear D. Sequenced here: PBMCs from the stem cell graft donor, sampled from the stem cell graft. Here the CDR3 DNA reads TGTGCCAGCAGTTTAGGGTTGGGGTACAATGAGCAGTTCTTC. Its translation: CASSLGLGYNEQFF.